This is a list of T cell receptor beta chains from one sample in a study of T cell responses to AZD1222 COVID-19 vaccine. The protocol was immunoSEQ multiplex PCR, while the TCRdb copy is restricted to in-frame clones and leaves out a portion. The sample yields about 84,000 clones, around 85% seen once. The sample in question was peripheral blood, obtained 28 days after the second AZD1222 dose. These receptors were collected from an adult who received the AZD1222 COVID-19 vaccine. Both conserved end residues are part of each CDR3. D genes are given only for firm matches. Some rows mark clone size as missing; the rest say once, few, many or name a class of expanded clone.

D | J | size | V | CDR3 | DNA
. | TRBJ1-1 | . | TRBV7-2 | CASSLADRGEAFF | TGTGCCAGCAGCTTAGCGGACAGAGGCGAAGCTTTCTTT
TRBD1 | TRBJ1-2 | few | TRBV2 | CARGQESFYGYTF | TGTGCCAGGGGACAGGAGTCTTTCTATGGCTACACCTTC
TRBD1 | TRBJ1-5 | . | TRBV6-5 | CASSRTGAHQPQHF | TGTGCCAGCAGCCGGACAGGGGCCCATCAGCCCCAGCATTTT
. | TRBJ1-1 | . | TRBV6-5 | CASTLPPYTEAFF | TGTGCCAGCACCCTCCCCCCGTACACTGAAGCTTTCTTT
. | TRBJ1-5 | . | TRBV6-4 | CASSDSKGGNQPQHF | TGTGCCAGCAGTGACTCTAAAGGGGGGAATCAGCCCCAGCATTTT
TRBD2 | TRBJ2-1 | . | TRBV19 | CASSNGLAGGVGQFF | TGTGCCAGTAGTAACGGGCTAGCGGGAGGCGTAGGGCAGTTCTTC
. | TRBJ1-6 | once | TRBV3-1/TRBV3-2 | CASSQEGILNSPLHF | TGTGCCAGCAGCCAAGAGGGGATTTTGAATTCACCCCTCCACTTT
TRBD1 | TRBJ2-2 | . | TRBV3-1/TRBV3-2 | CASSHPYRGHAGELFF | TGTGCCAGCAGCCATCCGTACAGGGGGCACGCCGGGGAGCTGTTTTTT
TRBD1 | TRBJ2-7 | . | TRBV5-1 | CATRLNRGPYEQYF | TGCGCCACAAGGCTCAACAGGGGACCCTACGAGCAGTACTTC
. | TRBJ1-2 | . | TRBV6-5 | CASTSAGDNYGYTF | TGTGCCAGCACATCGGCAGGCGATAACTATGGCTACACCTTC
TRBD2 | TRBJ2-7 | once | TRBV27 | CASSAPSGSLHEQYF | TGTGCCAGCAGTGCCCCTAGCGGGAGCCTCCACGAGCAGTACTTC
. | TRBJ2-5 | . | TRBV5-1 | CASSLRGAETQYF | TGCGCCAGCAGCTTGCGGGGGGCAGAGACCCAGTACTTC
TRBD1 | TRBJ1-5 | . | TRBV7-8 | CASSPRDRGGSNQPQHF | TGTGCCAGCAGCCCTCGGGACAGGGGCGGTAGCAATCAGCCCCAGCATTTT
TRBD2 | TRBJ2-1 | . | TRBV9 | CASSETSGSYNEQFF | TGTGCCAGCAGCGAGACTAGCGGCTCCTACAATGAGCAGTTCTTC
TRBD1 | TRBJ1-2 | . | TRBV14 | CASSHPGQGTFDYTF | TGTGCCAGCAGCCACCCCGGACAGGGGACCTTTGACTACACCTTC
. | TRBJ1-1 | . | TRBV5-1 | CASSTSGDLTEAFF | TGCGCCAGCAGCACCTCAGGGGATCTCACTGAAGCTTTCTTT
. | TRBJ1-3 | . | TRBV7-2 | CASSFSGNGNTIYF | TGTGCCAGCAGCTTTTCGGGGAACGGAAACACCATATATTTT
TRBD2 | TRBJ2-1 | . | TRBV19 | CASGLAGVSYNEQFF | TGTGCCAGCGGACTAGCGGGGGTATCATACAATGAGCAGTTCTTC
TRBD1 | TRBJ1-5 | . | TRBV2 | CASSRTGGDQPQHF | TGTGCCAGCAGTCGGACAGGGGGAGATCAGCCCCAGCATTTT
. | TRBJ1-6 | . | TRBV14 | CASSPQRGIQTRNSPLHF | TGTGCCAGCAGCCCGCAAAGGGGAATACAAACGCGTAATTCACCCCTCCACTTT
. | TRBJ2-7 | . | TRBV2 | CASSVTRPYEQYF | TGTGCCAGCAGTGTGACGCGACCCTACGAGCAGTACTTC
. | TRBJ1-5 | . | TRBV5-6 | CASSLHLARGTNQPQHF | TGTGCCAGCAGTTTACACCTCGCTCGGGGCACTAATCAGCCCCAGCATTTT
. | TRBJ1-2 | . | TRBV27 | CASSLKNDHGYTF | TGTGCCAGCAGTTTGAAAAATGATCATGGCTACACCTTC
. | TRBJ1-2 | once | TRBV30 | CACLRGDYGYTF | TGTGCCTGCCTCCGGGGAGACTATGGCTACACCTTC
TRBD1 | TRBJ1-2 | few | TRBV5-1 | CASSSPGQGSGYTF | TGCGCCAGCAGCTCCCCCGGACAGGGCAGTGGCTACACCTTC
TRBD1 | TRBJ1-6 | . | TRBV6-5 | CASSPGQGNNSPLHF | TGTGCCAGCAGCCCGGGACAGGGGAATAATTCACCCCTCCACTTT
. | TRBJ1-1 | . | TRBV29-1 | CSVVKRVENTEAFF | TGCAGCGTTGTTAAGCGGGTCGAGAACACTGAAGCTTTCTTT
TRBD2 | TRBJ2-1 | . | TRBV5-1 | CASSSQGTSVHNEQFF | TGCGCCAGCAGCTCCCAGGGGACTAGCGTTCACAATGAGCAGTTCTTC
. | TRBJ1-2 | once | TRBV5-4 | CASSFPAGLGYTF | TGTGCCAGCAGCTTTCCGGCAGGGCTTGGCTACACCTTC
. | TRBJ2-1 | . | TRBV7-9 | CASSSLAGQLGTEQFF | TGTGCCAGCAGCTCCCTAGCTGGGCAATTGGGCACTGAGCAGTTCTTC
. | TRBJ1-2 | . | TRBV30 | CAWTVTNYGYTF | TGTGCCTGGACGGTCACTAACTATGGCTACACCTTC
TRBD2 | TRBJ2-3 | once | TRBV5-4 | CASSLFSGRASDTQYF | TGTGCCAGCAGCCTTTTTAGCGGGAGGGCCTCAGATACGCAGTATTTT
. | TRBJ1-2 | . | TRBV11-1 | CASSSSGTGYGYTF | TGTGCCAGCAGCTCCTCCGGGACGGGCTATGGCTACACCTTC
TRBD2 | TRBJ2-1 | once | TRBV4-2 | CASSQDRASGGYNEQFF | TGTGCCAGCAGCCAAGATAGAGCTAGCGGGGGTTACAATGAGCAGTTCTTC
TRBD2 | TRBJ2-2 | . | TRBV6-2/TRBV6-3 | CASSTPGLAGSGELFF | TGTGCCAGCAGTACCCCGGGACTAGCGGGATCCGGGGAGCTGTTTTTT
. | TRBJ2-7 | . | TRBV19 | CASRAFGQVEQYF | TGTGCGAGCCGGGCCTTCGGTCAAGTCGAGCAGTACTTC
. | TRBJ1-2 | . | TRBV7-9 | CASSRGQNYGYTF | TGTGCCAGCAGCCGCGGACAGAACTATGGCTACACCTTC
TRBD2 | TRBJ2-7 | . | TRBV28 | CASSFQASGLTPHEQYF | TGTGCCAGCAGTTTCCAGGCTAGCGGGTTGACCCCCCACGAGCAGTACTTC
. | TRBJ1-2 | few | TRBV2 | CASRGGGVRGYTF | TGTGCCAGTAGGGGTGGGGGAGTGCGTGGCTACACCTTC
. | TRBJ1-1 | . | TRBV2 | CASKSGEGLRNTEAFF | TGTGCCAGCAAGTCAGGGGAGGGACTTAGGAACACTGAAGCTTTCTTT